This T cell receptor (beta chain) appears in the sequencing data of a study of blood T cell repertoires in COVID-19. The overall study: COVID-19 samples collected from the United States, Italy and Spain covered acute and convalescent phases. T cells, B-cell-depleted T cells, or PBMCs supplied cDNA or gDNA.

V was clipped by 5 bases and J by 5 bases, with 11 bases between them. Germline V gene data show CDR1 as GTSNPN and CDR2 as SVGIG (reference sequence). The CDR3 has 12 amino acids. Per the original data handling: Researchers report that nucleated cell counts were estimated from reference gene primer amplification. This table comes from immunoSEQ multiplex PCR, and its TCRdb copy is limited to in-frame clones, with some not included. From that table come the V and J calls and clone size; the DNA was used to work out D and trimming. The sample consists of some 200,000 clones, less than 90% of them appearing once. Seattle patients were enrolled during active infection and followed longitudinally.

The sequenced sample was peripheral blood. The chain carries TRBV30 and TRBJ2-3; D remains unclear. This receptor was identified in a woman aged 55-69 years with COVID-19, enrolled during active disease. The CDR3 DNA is TGTGCCTGGGCCCCGACACTAGATACGCAGTATTTT. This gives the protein CAWAPTLDTQYF.